This section outlines one T cell receptor beta chain sequence together with its context. Per the germline V gene, CDR1 is SGHRS and CDR2 is YFSETQ. The CDR3 contains 12 residues. With 2 bases removed from V and 3 bases from J, the gap between germline ends came to 6 bases. Sequencing used immunoSEQ multiplex PCR; TCRdb keeps in-frame clones, though not all of them. The sample lists roughly 330,000 clones, roughly 82% occurring once. These data belong to a study of blood T cell repertoires in COVID-19. Sequencing was done on a sample of peripheral blood. The clonotype originates from a woman between 50 and 59 years old with acute or convalescent COVID-19. The rearrangement joins TRBV5-1 to TRBJ2-7; D remains unclear. As DNA, the CDR3 is TGCGCCAGCAGCTTTAACGGCTACGAGCAGTACTTC. This translates into CASSFNGYEQYF.